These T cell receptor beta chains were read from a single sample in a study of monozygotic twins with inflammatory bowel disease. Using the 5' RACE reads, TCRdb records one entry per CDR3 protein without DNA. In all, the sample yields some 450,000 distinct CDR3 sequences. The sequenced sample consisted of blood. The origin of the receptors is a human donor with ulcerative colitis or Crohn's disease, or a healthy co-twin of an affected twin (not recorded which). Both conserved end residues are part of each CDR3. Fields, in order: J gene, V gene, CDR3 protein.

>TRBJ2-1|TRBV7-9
CASSSTPGQVLNEQFF
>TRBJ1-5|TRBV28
CASTGGSYSNQPQHF
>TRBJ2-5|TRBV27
CASSASSYQETQYF
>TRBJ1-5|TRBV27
CASRSGQASNQPQHF
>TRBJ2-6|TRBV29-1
CSVKHSQRANVLTF
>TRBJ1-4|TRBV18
CASSPPGRKEKLFF
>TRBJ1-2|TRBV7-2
CASSSQGALGYTF
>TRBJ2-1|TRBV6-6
CASTNGASGPEFF
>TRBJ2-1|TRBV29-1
CSVETAGAVSYNEQFF
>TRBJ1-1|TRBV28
CASSHGSRMNTEAFF
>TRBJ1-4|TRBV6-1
CASSEAGTTNEKLFF
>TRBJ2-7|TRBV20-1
CSARRGTSAYEQYF
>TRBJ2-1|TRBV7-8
CASSFLPDSSSYNEQFF
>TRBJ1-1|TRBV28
CASSFDKDREDPEAFF
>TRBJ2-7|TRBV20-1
CSSAPFSSYEQYF
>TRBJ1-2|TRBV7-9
CASSSSTGRYYGYTF
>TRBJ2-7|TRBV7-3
CASSLIAGPYEQYF
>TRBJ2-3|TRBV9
CASSVERTEDTQYF
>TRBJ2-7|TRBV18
CASSLGLEGEQYF
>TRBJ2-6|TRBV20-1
CSATQGAGANVLTF
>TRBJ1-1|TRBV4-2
CASSQHTGNTEAFF
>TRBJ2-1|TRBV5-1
CASSSQDRGENEQFF
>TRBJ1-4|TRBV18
CASSPPGLQGRLF
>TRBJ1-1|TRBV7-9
CASSETDMNTEAFF
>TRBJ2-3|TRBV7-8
CASSPGGLSTDTQYF
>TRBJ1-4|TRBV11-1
CASSSPGQGARTNEKLFF
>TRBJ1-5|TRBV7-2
CASSQQENQPQHF
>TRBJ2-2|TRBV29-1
CSASGTSATGELFF
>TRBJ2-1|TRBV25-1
CASRAGHEQFF
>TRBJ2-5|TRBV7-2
CASSRSRGKETQYF
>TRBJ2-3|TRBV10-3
CAISRDRVTDTQYF
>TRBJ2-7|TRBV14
CASRGNEANYEQYF
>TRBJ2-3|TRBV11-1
CASSFGGSDTQYF
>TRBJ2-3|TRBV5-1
CATNDGESTDTQYF
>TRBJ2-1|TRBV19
CASSIKKRVSYNEQFF